The 28 T cell receptor beta chains given below trace back to one sample, sequenced in a study of cytomegalovirus exposure and HLA in healthy donors. The table came from immunoSEQ multiplex PCR; TCRdb's copy has only in-frame clones and leaves some out. The sample has 60,000 or so clones, roughly 91% seen once. Sequencing was carried out using PBMCs. The receptors come from a woman between 25 and 40 years old in good health and CMV-seronegative.

The V gene is TRBV6-9, the J gene TRBJ1-2, with D maybe TRBD1 (5 bases). The CDR3 sequence is 19 residues long. CDR1 MNHGY and CDR2 SVAAGI come from the germline V gene. The V and J ends lost 8 bases and 4 bases respectively, with 32 bases between them. DNA of the CDR3: TGTGCCAGCGCGGGCCCCGAATGGGGGGAACGGGACCGGTTCTATGGCTACACCTTC. Protein: CASAGPEWGERDRFYGYTF.

The V call is TRBV2, the J call TRBJ1-5; TRBD1 might be the D (5 bases). Trimming shortened V by 6 bases and J by 1 base, and 19 bases separated the two germline ends. The CDR3 runs 17 residues. Germline V lookup: CDR1 SNHLY, CDR2 FYNNEI. The CDR3 protein is CASSPTQGSASNQPQHF. The CDR3 DNA follows: TGTGCCAGCAGCCCGACCCAGGGTTCGGCGAGCAATCAGCCCCAGCATTTT.

This clone was seen a few times. CDR3 loop: CASSAGQDNGYTF. The CDR3 DNA is TGTGCCAGCAGCGCCGGACAGGATAATGGCTACACCTTC. V gene TRBV9 combines with J gene TRBJ1-2; TRBD1 aligns across 7 bases. Germline CDR1 and CDR2: SGDLS and YYNGEE. The CDR3 extends over 13 amino acids. The J segment lost 6 bases and the V segment lost 3 bases, leaving 5 bases of the junction unmatched.

The chain links TRBV6-1 to TRBJ1-2; D is perhaps TRBD1 (5 bases). V dropped 0 bases and J dropped 2 bases, with 7 bases sitting between them. The germline gives CDR1 MNHNS, CDR2 SASEGT. CDR3 length equals 14 residues. The CDR3 DNA reads TGTGCCAGCAGTGAAGCTAAGGGGAACTATGGCTACACCTTC. This sequence encodes CASSEAKGNYGYTF.

The genes are TRBV28 and TRBJ1-2; TRBD1 matches at 7 bases. CDR1 and CDR2 from the germline V gene are MDHEN and SYDVKM. V dropped 6 bases and J dropped 5; count of bases not matched to a gene: 9. This CDR3 contains 14 residues. The CDR3 sequence: CASRGQGGRYGYTF. For the CDR3, the DNA is TGTGCCAGCAGGGGTCAAGGGGGCAGGTATGGCTACACCTTC.

The chain has TRBV5-6 and TRBJ1-3; 8 bases fit TRBD1. Germline CDR1 reads SGHDT; CDR2 reads YYEEEE. This CDR3 contains 15 residues. V dropped 4 bases and J dropped 0; count of bases not matched to a gene: 3. CDR3 region: CASSPGTGSGNTIYF. The CDR3 DNA reads as TGTGCCAGCAGCCCAGGGACAGGCTCTGGAAACACCATATATTTT.

The V call is TRBV7-2, the J call TRBJ1-4, with TRBD1 identical over 7 bases. CDR1 and CDR2 (germline): SGHTA, FQGNSA. Unmatched junction bases numbered 16, after V lost 1 base and J lost 5 bases. This CDR3 has 19 residues. The chain's CDR3 is CASSLVVGIGGTENEKLFF. As DNA, the CDR3 is TGTGCCAGCAGCTTAGTTGTAGGAATAGGGGGGACAGAGAATGAAAAACTGTTTTTT.

This clone came up a few times. The chain links TRBV7-3 to TRBJ2-1, with D possibly TRBD1 on 6 matching bases. This CDR3 contains 14 residues. Germline-derived CDR1 and CDR2 are SGHTA and FQGTGA. The V and J ends lost 6 bases and 4 bases respectively, with 13 bases between them. The CDR3 DNA reads as TGTGCCAGCAGTGAGGCAGGGGTATACAATGAGCAGTTCTTC. Protein sequence: CASSEAGVYNEQFF.

The chain joins TRBV11-2 to TRBJ1-5; a possible D gene is TRBD1 (5 bases). The CDR3 is 13 amino acids. The germline V gene encodes CDR1 SGHAT and CDR2 FQNNGV. V was trimmed by 0 bases and J by 5 bases, leaving 5 bases between them. The CDR3 here is CASSLDRDQPQHF. The CDR3 DNA reads as TGTGCCAGCAGCTTAGACAGGGATCAGCCCCAGCATTTT.

The chain couples TRBV7-6 to TRBJ2-1; TRBD2 is a possible D gene (6 bases). CDR1 is SGHVS, CDR2 FNYEAQ, per germline. Deletions cut 8 bases from V and 4 bases from J, with 9 bases between. The CDR3 contains 12 residues. The CDR3 bases are TGTGCCAGCGCTAGCGAATACAATGAGCAGTTCTTC. Encoded protein: CASASEYNEQFF. Full variable domain (remainder filled in from reference TRBV7-6 and TRBJ2-1): GAGVSQSPRYKVTKRGQDVALRCDPISGHVSLYWYRQALGQGPEFLTYFNYEAQQDKSGLPNDRFSAERPEGSISTLTIQRTEQRDSAMYRCASASEYNEQFFGPGTRLTVL.

The CDR3 DNA is TGCAGCGTTGAAGATCTAGTCACGGCGCTGACAGATACGCAGTATTTT. The encoded protein is CSVEDLVTALTDTQYF. V and J are TRBV29-1 and TRBJ2-3; D is unresolved. The CDR3 totals 16 residues. Per the germline V gene, CDR1 is SQVTM and CDR2 is ANQGSEA. The V gene lost 0 bases and the J gene lost 3 bases, with 16 bases spanning the gap.

V and J are TRBV18 and TRBJ2-3, with a tentative D call TRBD2 (5 bases). CDR3 length equals 18 residues. V was trimmed by 6 bases and J by 2 bases, leaving 24 bases between them. Germline CDR1 KGHSH, CDR2 LQKENI. The CDR3 loop reads CASSPTSGGRRITDTQYF. In DNA, the CDR3 is TGTGCCAGCTCCCCCACCTCAGGAGGCCGAAGAATCACAGATACGCAGTATTTT.

The chain employs TRBV7-9 and TRBJ2-3; D possibly corresponds to TRBD2 (5 bases). The germline gives CDR1 SEHNR, CDR2 FQNEAQ (reference sequence). This CDR3 has 13 amino acids. Deletions cut 6 bases from V and 4 bases from J, with 11 bases between. The CDR3 DNA sequence: TGTGCCAGCAGGCCACGGGGTTCAGATACGCAGTATTTT. Translation gives CASRPRGSDTQYF.

The chain has TRBV19 and TRBJ2-6, with D maybe TRBD1 (6 bases). The V and J ends lost 6 bases and 2 bases respectively, with 17 bases between them. The CDR3 totals 17 residues. CDR1 is LNHDA and CDR2 is SQIVND in the germline V gene (reference sequence). The CDR3 nucleotides are TGTGCCAGTAGGACAGGATTCACGTCGGCTGGGGCCAACGTCCTGACTTTC. Protein: CASRTGFTSAGANVLTF. The full variable domain, in which reference TRBV19 and TRBJ2-6 provide the parts outside the CDR3, is DGGITQSPKYLFRKEGQNVTLSCEQNLNHDAMYWYRQDPGQGLRLIYYSQIVNDFQKGDIAEGYSVSREKKESFPLTVTSAQKNPTAFYLCASRTGFTSAGANVLTFGAGSRLTVL.

The chain joins TRBV5-1 to TRBJ2-5; 7 bases fit TRBD1. This CDR3 comprises 15 residues. V trimming: 1 base; J trimming: 2 bases; junction bases outside the gene matches: 5. The V gene's germline CDR1 is SGHRS and CDR2 YFSETQ. CDR3 residues: CASSLHRDRQETQYF. In DNA, the CDR3 is TGCGCCAGCAGCTTGCACCGGGACAGACAAGAGACCCAGTACTTC.

The V and J genes are TRBV6-5 and TRBJ2-7; TRBD2 agrees at 10 bases. The germline gives CDR1 MNHEY, CDR2 SVGAGI. This CDR3 is 15 amino acids long. V lost 0 bases to trimming and J lost 6 bases; unmatched junction nucleotides: 5. Here the CDR3 reads CASSYSSGRVGEQYF. In nucleotides, the CDR3 is TGTGCCAGCAGTTACTCGAGCGGGAGGGTTGGCGAGCAGTACTTC.

The chain uses TRBV2 and TRBJ2-5; D ambiguous. Matching the DNA end better, TRBJ2-7 makes the J call doubtful. This CDR3 spans 14 amino acids. CDR1 is SNHLY, CDR2 FYNNEI, per germline. In nucleotides, the CDR3 is TGTGCCAGCAGCCTAAGTCACCCCACCTACGAGCAGTACTTC. Protein sequence: CASSLSHPTYEQYF.

The J gene is TRBJ1-2, the V gene TRBV30, with D hard to call. Germline CDR1 reads GTSNPN; CDR2 reads SVGIG (reference sequence). The CDR3 is 12 amino acids. The germline V and J ends were trimmed by 4 bases and 5 bases, with 11 bases remaining between them. The CDR3: CAWKDQTYGYTF. The CDR3 DNA follows: TGTGCCTGGAAGGATCAGACTTATGGCTACACCTTC.

The rearrangement uses TRBV25-1 and TRBJ1-4, with unresolved D. Germline-derived CDR1 and CDR2 are MGHDK and SYGVNS. The V end lost 8 bases, the J end lost 3 bases, and 7 bases lay between the germline ends. There are 12 residues in the CDR3. CDR3 in DNA: TGTGCCAGCTCCCTAGCTAATGAAAAACTGTTTTTT. Protein product: CASSLANEKLFF.

The gene calls are TRBV27 and TRBJ1-2; D is unresolved. Germline V lookup: CDR1 MNHEY, CDR2 SMNVEV (reference sequence). The germline V and J ends were trimmed by 2 bases and 4 bases, with 8 bases remaining between them. This CDR3 spans 13 amino acids. The CDR3 sequence is CASSLGPVYGYTF. CDR3 nucleotide sequence: TGTGCCAGCAGTTTAGGTCCAGTCTATGGCTACACCTTC.

The rearrangement uses TRBV9 and TRBJ1-1; D remains ambiguous. CDR3 length: 14 residues. Germline V gene lookup returns CDR1 SGDLS and CDR2 YYNGEE. The germline V and J ends were trimmed by 4 bases and 1 base, with 11 bases remaining between them. The CDR3 loop is CASSPSTGNTEAFF. CDR3 sequence (DNA): TGTGCCAGCAGCCCCTCGACGGGGAACACTGAAGCTTTCTTT.

This clone was counted a single time. The rearrangement joins TRBV11-2 to TRBJ2-3, with 12 bases lining up with TRBD2. The germline V gene has CDR1 SGHAT and CDR2 FQNNGV. Trimming cost V 3 bases and J 0 bases; bases outside gene matches: 1. The length of the CDR3 is 16 residues. CDR3 in DNA: TGTGCCAGCAGCTTTGGACTAGCGGGAAGCACAGATACGCAGTATTTT. It is translated as CASSFGLAGSTDTQYF.

V gene TRBV5-8 combines with J gene TRBJ2-7; D is unclear. The V end was cut by 2 bases, the J end by 0 bases, with 9 bases between. CDR3 size: 14 residues. Germline assignment: CDR1 SGHTS and CDR2 YDEGEE. CDR3 sequence (DNA): TGTGCCAGCAGCTTCCTGTTCTACTCCTACGAGCAGTACTTC. Its protein product is CASSFLFYSYEQYF.

This clone was seen once. The CDR3 DNA reads as TGCGCCAGCAGCTTGGAGGGAGTTAGCTCCTACAATGAGCAGTTCTTC. Protein: CASSLEGVSSYNEQFF. V gene TRBV5-1 combines with J gene TRBJ2-1; perhaps TRBD2 as D (5 bases). Germline V lookup: CDR1 SGHRS, CDR2 YFSETQ. This CDR3 contains 16 residues. V shed 0 bases and J shed 0 bases, with 10 bases lying between them.

A remark on this clone: One end of the junction fails to match germline, which may point to a read error. The chain employs TRBV7-7 and TRBJ2-3; 12 bases fit TRBD2. The CDR3 consists of 15 residues. Germline V gene sequence: CDR1 SSHAT, CDR2 FNYEAQ (reference sequence). CDR3 protein: CASSRTSGITDTQYF. The CDR3 DNA sequence: TGTGCTAGCAGCCGGACTAGCGGGATCACAGATACGCAGTATTTT.

The chain employs TRBV7-3 and TRBJ2-1; tentative D call: TRBD2 (5 bases). With 1 base removed from V and 6 bases from J, the gap between germline ends came to 16 bases. Germline V CDR1 and CDR2: SGHTA, FQGTGA. The CDR3 contains 16 residues. The CDR3 region has the DNA TGTGCCAGCAGCTTAATGAATTTAGGAGGTAGCAATGAGCAGTTCTTC. Its protein product is CASSLMNLGGSNEQFF. Filled out from reference TRBV7-3 and TRBJ2-1, the complete variable domain reads GAGVSQTPSNKVTEKGKYVELRCDPISGHTALYWYRQSLGQGPEFLIYFQGTGAADDSGLPNDRFFAVRPEGSVSTLKIQRTERGDSAVYLCASSLMNLGGSNEQFFGPGTRLTVL.

Only one count was recorded for this clone. V usage is TRBV4-2 and J usage is TRBJ2-3; maybe TRBD1 (5 bases). Germline CDR1 is LGHNA and CDR2 is YNFKEQ. The CDR3 is 16 amino acids. V shed 0 bases and J shed 3 bases, with 13 bases lying between them. In DNA, the CDR3 is TGTGCCAGCAGCCAAGATCATGCACAGGAGACAGATACGCAGTATTTT. It codes for CASSQDHAQETDTQYF.

The rearrangement links TRBV7-3 to TRBJ2-7; 16 bases line up with TRBD2. V was pared by 5 bases and J by 6 bases, with 10 bases of the junction left unmatched. This CDR3 region has 17 residues. Per the germline V gene, CDR1 is SGHTA and CDR2 is FQGTGA. The CDR3 nucleotides are TGTGCCAGCAGCCTCGGAGGGACTAGCGGGAGGGCCATCGAGCAGTACTTC. Translation gives CASSLGGTSGRAIEQYF. Using reference TRBV7-3 and TRBJ2-7 for the parts outside the CDR3, the full variable domain is GAGVSQTPSNKVTEKGKYVELRCDPISGHTALYWYRQSLGQGPEFLIYFQGTGAADDSGLPNDRFFAVRPEGSVSTLKIQRTERGDSAVYLCASSLGGTSGRAIEQYFGPGTRLTVT.